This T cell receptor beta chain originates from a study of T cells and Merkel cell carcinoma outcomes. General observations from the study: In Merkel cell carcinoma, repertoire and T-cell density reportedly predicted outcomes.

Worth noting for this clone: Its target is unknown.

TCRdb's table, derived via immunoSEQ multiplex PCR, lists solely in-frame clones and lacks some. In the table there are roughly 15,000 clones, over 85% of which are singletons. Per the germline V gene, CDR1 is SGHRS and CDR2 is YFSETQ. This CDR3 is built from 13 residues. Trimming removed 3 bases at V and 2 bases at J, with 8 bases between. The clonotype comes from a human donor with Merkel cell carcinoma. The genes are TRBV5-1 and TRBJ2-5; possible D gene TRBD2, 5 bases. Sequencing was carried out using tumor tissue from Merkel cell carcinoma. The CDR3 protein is CASSSGDQETQYF. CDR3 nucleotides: TGCGCCAGCAGCTCCGGGGATCAAGAGACCCAGTACTTC.